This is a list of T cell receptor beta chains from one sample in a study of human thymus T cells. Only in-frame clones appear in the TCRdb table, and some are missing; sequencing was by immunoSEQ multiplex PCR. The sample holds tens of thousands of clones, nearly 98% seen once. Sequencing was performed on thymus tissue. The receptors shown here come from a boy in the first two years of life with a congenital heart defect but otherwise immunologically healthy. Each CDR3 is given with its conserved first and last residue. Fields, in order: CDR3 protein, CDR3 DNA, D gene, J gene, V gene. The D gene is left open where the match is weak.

CDR3: CASSIRAGGRPDTQYF
DNA: TGTGCCAGTAGTATAAGAGCGGGGGGGAGGCCAGATACGCAGTATTTT
D: TRBD2
J: TRBJ2-3
V: TRBV19

CDR3: CASSNEQGKPNTGELFF
DNA: TGTGCCAGCAGCAACGAACAGGGGAAGCCGAACACCGGGGAGCTGTTTTTT
D: TRBD1
J: TRBJ2-2
V: TRBV5-4

CDR3: CAWSVRGVADIQYF
DNA: TGTGCCTGGAGTGTACGGGGGGTGGCGGACATTCAGTACTTC
D: TRBD2
J: TRBJ2-4
V: TRBV30

CDR3: CASSSTGGFQETQYF
DNA: TGCGCCAGCAGCTCAACTGGGGGGTTCCAAGAGACCCAGTACTTC
D: .
J: TRBJ2-5
V: TRBV5-1

CDR3: CASSQGRTDNEQFF
DNA: TGTGCCAGCAGTCAGGGGCGGACGGACAATGAGCAGTTCTTC
D: .
J: TRBJ2-1
V: TRBV25-1

CDR3: CASSQPTPGRQETQYF
DNA: TGCGCCAGCAGCCAGCCCACCCCGGGTCGACAAGAGACCCAGTACTTC
D: .
J: TRBJ2-5
V: TRBV4-3

CDR3: CASSSGRRRPGYEQYF
DNA: TGCGCCAGCAGCTCAGGACGCCGGCGGCCAGGCTACGAGCAGTACTTC
D: .
J: TRBJ2-7
V: TRBV5-1

CDR3: CASSSHLAGVEYEQFF
DNA: TGTGCCAGCAGTTCGCACCTAGCGGGGGTAGAATATGAGCAGTTCTTC
D: TRBD2
J: TRBJ2-1
V: TRBV6-5

CDR3: CASSFSQAGLEQYF
DNA: TGTGCCAGCAGCTTCTCCCAGGCAGGGTTGGAGCAGTACTTC
D: .
J: TRBJ2-7
V: TRBV5-6

CDR3: CASRYRPGGGPNEAFF
DNA: TGTGCCAGCAGGTACAGACCAGGGGGCGGGCCGAATGAAGCTTTCTTT
D: TRBD1
J: TRBJ1-1
V: TRBV7-2